This TCR beta chain was recovered during a study of T cell repertoires in cytomegalovirus infection. Findings and limits, study-wide: Of the TCR beta families, the public ones yielded a cumulative frequency that identified carriers of CMV plus the relevant HLA.

Concerning this clonotype: Its specificity is not known.

TCRdb called the reads again in MiXCR, with one record for every CDR3 protein. The sample shows about 180,000 distinct CDR3 sequences, about 17% of them seen only once. The sample comprised CD8+ T cells from PBMCs. This clonotype originated in a human donor in good health (CMV status not recorded). Some clones in this sample may be carry-over from other donors' samples.

The CDR3 spells CASSQGTGGSYEQYF. For the CDR3, the DNA is TGCGCCAGCAGCCAAGGGACAGGGGGCTCCTACGAGCAGTACTTC. The chain recombines TRBV4-3 with TRBJ2-7; 10 nucleotides line up with TRBD1. The V segment lost 1 base and the J segment 0 bases; nucleotides outside the gene matches: 0. Per the germline V gene, CDR1 is LGHNA and CDR2 is YSLEER. The CDR3 has 15 residues.